What follows are 9 T cell receptor beta chains derived from one specimen sequenced in a study of cytomegalovirus exposure and HLA in healthy donors. Vbeta (60) and Jbeta (13) primers were used in the PCR. Only in-frame clones appear in the TCRdb table, and some are missing; sequencing was by immunoSEQ multiplex PCR. The sample has 190,000 or so clones, about 83% seen once. The material sequenced was PBMCs. All receptors come from a woman aged 45-65 years in good health and CMV-seropositive.

This chain joins TRBV6-4 and TRBJ2-1; 11 bases are a match to TRBD2. Trimming removed 2 bases from V and 2 bases from J; junction bases left unmatched: 8. Germline CDR1 is MRHNA and CDR2 is SNTAGT. The CDR3 loop spans 18 amino acids. The CDR3 region is CASSDGPLLAGAYNEQFF. CDR3 coding DNA: TGTGCCAGCAGTGACGGCCCCCTACTAGCGGGGGCCTACAATGAGCAGTTCTTC.

The chain recombines TRBV11-3 with TRBJ1-1; 10 bases fit TRBD1. The V segment lost 5 bases and the J segment 3 bases; nucleotides outside the gene matches: 3. Per germline, CDR1 SGHNT and CDR2 YENEEA. This CDR3 spans 14 amino acids. CDR3 amino acids: CASSAGTGDTEAFF. In nucleotides, the CDR3 is TGTGCCAGCAGCGCCGGGACAGGGGACACTGAAGCTTTCTTT.

V gene TRBV7-6 combines with J gene TRBJ2-3; maybe TRBD2 (6 bases). The length of the CDR3 is 14 residues. The germline V gene has CDR1 SGHVS and CDR2 FNYEAQ. Trimming stripped 5 bases from V and 3 bases from J, with 12 bases between. Here the CDR3 DNA reads TGTGCCAGCAGCCTCTTGGGGGGAACAGATACGCAGTATTTT. Translated: CASSLLGGTDTQYF.

CDR3 sequence (DNA): TGCGCCAGCAGCTTAGCGGGGGTATATTCCTACAATGAGCAGTTCTTC. Its protein is CASSLAGVYSYNEQFF. The genes are TRBV5-1 and TRBJ2-1; TRBD2 aligns across 8 bases. This CDR3 contains 16 residues. Germline assignment: CDR1 SGHRS and CDR2 YFSETQ. The V segment lost 2 bases and the J segment 1 base; nucleotides outside the gene matches: 5.

The chain links TRBV10-3 to TRBJ2-7; 11 bases map to TRBD1. The V segment lost 1 base and the J segment 2 bases; nucleotides outside the gene matches: 10. This CDR3 is 18 amino acids long. Germline-derived CDR1 and CDR2 are ENHRY and SYGVKD. The CDR3 DNA follows: TGTGCCATCAGTGAGTGGACAGGGGGCCCTATCAACACCTACGAGCAGTACTTC. It is translated as CAISEWTGGPINTYEQYF.

The rearrangement uses TRBV7-9 and TRBJ2-1; 7 bases fit TRBD2. Germline CDR1 and CDR2: SEHNR and FQNEAQ (reference sequence). V lost 4 bases and J lost 0; bases outside the gene matches: 9. This CDR3 region has 17 residues. The CDR3 spells CASSSSPGTTSYNEQFF. The CDR3 DNA follows: TGTGCCAGCAGCTCCTCCCCCGGGACTACCTCCTACAATGAGCAGTTCTTC. The complete variable domain, with remaining parts taken from reference TRBV7-9 and TRBJ2-1, reads DTGVSQNPRHKITKRGQNVTFRCDPISEHNRLYWYRQTLGQGPEFLTYFQNEAQLEKSRLLSDRFSAERPKGSFSTLEIQRTEQGDSAMYLCASSSSPGTTSYNEQFFGPGTRLTVL.

This chain connects TRBV6-5 to TRBJ2-5; the match to TRBD2 covers 7 bases. After removal of 7 bases from V and 4 bases from J, the junction contained 6 bases not matched to a gene. This CDR3 spans 13 amino acids. Germline CDR1 and CDR2: MNHEY and SVGAGI. The CDR3, as DNA: TGTGCCAGCACGGGCCCGGGGGGAGAGACCCAGTACTTC. Its protein product is CASTGPGGETQYF.

The CDR3 protein is CASRLRDRDLRGYTF. In DNA, the CDR3 is TGTGCCAGCAGGCTCCGGGACAGGGACCTCCGCGGCTACACCTTC. The V and J genes are TRBV6-6 and TRBJ1-2; TRBD1 agrees at 9 bases. Germline lookup yields CDR1 MNHNY and CDR2 SVGAGI (reference sequence). The ends lost 6 bases at V and 8 bases at J; junction bases unmatched: 13. The CDR3 length is 15 residues.

J is TRBJ1-3 and V is TRBV5-1; maybe TRBD1 (6 bases). This CDR3 contains 15 residues. CDR1 is SGHRS and CDR2 is YFSETQ in the germline V gene. V was shortened by 4 bases and J by 4 bases, with 15 bases between the two germline ends. CDR3 region: CASSPGGGQGNTIYF. The DNA of the CDR3 is TGCGCCAGCAGCCCCGGGGGGGGGCAAGGAAACACCATATATTTT.